The entry that follows covers one T cell receptor (beta chain) sequence. Its antigen is not identified. The sample belongs to a study of OX40 agonist ivuxolimab in advanced cancers. Study summary: Males comprised 82.7% of the group, whose mean age was around 62 years (range roughly 23 to 90).

The CDR3 is made up of 13 amino acids. V was pared by 1 base and J by 4 bases, with 7 bases between. Germline V gene data show CDR1 as LGHNA and CDR2 as YNFKEQ. Study conclusions and caveats: Among patients with partial responses at 0.1-3.0 mg/kg, clonal expansion was among the lowest. Fewer expanded clones were found on average in CD4+ than in CD8+ T cells.

At cycle 4 day 1, cycle 7 day 1, and baseline, blood was sampled. Clones were read by immunoSEQ multiplex PCR, and TCRdb kept only the in-frame ones, dropping some. The sample holds 25,000 to 35,000 clones, roughly 90% seen once. Specimen: CD4+ or CD8+ T cells sorted from blood, collected in a trial of the OX40 agonist ivuxolimab. This sequence was found in an adult with an advanced solid tumor such as melanoma, head and neck, liver or kidney cancer. The chain employs TRBV4-2 and TRBJ1-1; unclear D gene. The CDR3 sequence: CASSQGAVTEAFF. The CDR3 region has the DNA TGTGCCAGCAGCCAAGGGGCCGTCACTGAAGCTTTCTTT.